A single sample gave rise to the 16 T cell receptor beta chains below, sequenced in a study of T cell repertoires in cytomegalovirus infection. From the reads, TCRdb called clonotypes with MiXCR, one entry per CDR3 protein. Altogether 380,000 or so distinct CDR3 sequences are present, approximately 30% being singletons, with the ten largest covering roughly 12%. These TCRs' antigens remain unknown. Specimen: cultured PBMCs, collected from culture after CMV antigen stimulation. All receptors come from a human donor in good health (CMV status not recorded). Some clones in this sample may be carry-over from other donors' samples.

A few counts support this clonotype. V and J are TRBV6-2 or TRBV6-3 and TRBJ2-4, with D possibly TRBD2 on 6 matching bases. The CDR3 consists of 13 residues. Germline lookup yields CDR1 MNHEY and CDR2 SVGEGT. V was shortened by 6 bases and J by 9 bases, with 15 bases between the two germline ends. The CDR3, as DNA: TGTGCCAGCAGCTACGGGACTGAGGGCATTCAGTACTTC. Encoded protein: CASSYGTEGIQYF.

This clonotype was seen a few times. The chain uses TRBV12-3 or TRBV12-4 and TRBJ1-3; no firm D call. CDR3 length: 14 amino acids. Trimming took 6 bases from V and 0 from J, leaving 9 bases between them. The DNA of the CDR3 is TGTGCCAGCAGGCCAGCAGGCTCTGGAAACACCATATATTTT. This translates into CASRPAGSGNTIYF.

The rearrangement links TRBV7-7 to TRBJ2-3; no firm D call. Germline CDR1 is SSHAT and CDR2 is FNYEAQ (reference sequence). The CDR3 is 16 amino acids. Trimming removed 2 bases from V and 0 bases from J, with 12 bases in between. The DNA for the CDR3 is TGTGCCAGCAGCTTAAACATTCATACTAGCACAGATACGCAGTATTTT. It codes for CASSLNIHTSTDTQYF. The variable domain in full, with the rest retrieved from reference TRBV7-7 and TRBJ2-3, is GAGVSQSPRYKVTKRGQDVTLRCDPISSHATLYWYQQALGQGPEFLTYFNYEAQPDKSGLPSDRFSAERPEGSISTLTIQRTEQRDSAMYRCASSLNIHTSTDTQYFGPGTRLTVL.

The J gene is TRBJ1-1, the V gene TRBV25-1; a weak D match, TRBD1 (6 bases). Germline V CDR1 and CDR2: MGHDK, SYGVNS. V was clipped by 9 bases and J by 0 bases, with 11 bases between them. The CDR3 contains 13 residues. The CDR3 coding sequence is TGTGCCAGTAGGGACAACATGAACACTGAAGCTTTCTTT. It specifies CASRDNMNTEAFF.

This chain joins TRBV20-1 and TRBJ2-3, with 10 bases lining up with TRBD2. The trim removed 1 base at V and 0 bases at J, leaving 7 bases unmatched. Germline V lookup: CDR1 DFQATT, CDR2 SNEGSKA (reference sequence). The CDR3 extends over 17 amino acids. This chain's CDR3 is CSARVPSGRGSTDTQYF. CDR3 DNA: TGCAGTGCTAGAGTCCCTAGCGGGAGAGGGAGCACAGATACGCAGTATTTT.

The chain carries TRBV11-2 and TRBJ2-3; D is unclear. The V end lost 5 bases, the J end lost 2 bases, and 11 bases lay between the germline ends. The germline V gene has CDR1 SGHAT and CDR2 FQNNGV. The CDR3 has 14 amino acids. This chain's CDR3 is CASSLSRTTDTQYF. CDR3 nucleotides: TGTGCCAGCAGCCTATCCCGGACCACAGATACGCAGTATTTT.

This clonotype was detected only a few times. V is TRBV5-5 and J is TRBJ1-3; D ambiguous. The CDR3 has 15 amino acids. Germline CDR1 SGHKS, CDR2 YYEKEE (reference sequence). The germline V and J ends were trimmed by 2 bases and 6 bases, with 15 bases remaining between them. CDR3 coding DNA: TGTGCCAGCAGCTTTCGGGGTCCGGGTACAAACACCATATATTTT. This translates into CASSFRGPGTNTIYF.

In its sample, this clonotype was seen a few times. V and J are TRBV28 and TRBJ1-4; D call uncertain. Germline values: CDR1 MDHEN, CDR2 SYDVKM. V lost 6 bases and J lost 2, with 13 bases in between. This CDR3 region has 15 residues. CDR3 DNA: TGTGCCAGCAGCCGAACTACAGTTACTAATGAAAAACTGTTTTTT. Amino acids: CASSRTTVTNEKLFF.

This clonotype was detected many times. The rearrangement uses TRBV7-2 and TRBJ2-6, with TRBD2 identical over 8 bases. Per the germline V gene, CDR1 is SGHTA and CDR2 is FQGNSA. The CDR3 length is 15 residues. V shed 5 bases and J 2 bases; nucleotides not matched to a gene: 2. The CDR3 nucleotides read TGTGCCAGCAGCCTTAGCGGGACTGGGGCCAACGTCCTGACTTTC. Translated, it gives CASSLSGTGANVLTF.

A few counts support this clonotype. This chain joins TRBV7-9 and TRBJ2-5; D is tentatively TRBD1 or TRBD2 (5 bases each). Germline CDR1 and CDR2: SEHNR and FQNEAQ (reference sequence). The ends were cut back, 5 bases at V and 4 bases at J, with 11 bases in the middle. This CDR3 has 13 residues. This CDR3 reads CASSPLGVETQYF. The CDR3 DNA follows: TGTGCCAGCAGCCCCCTGGGGGTAGAGACCCAGTACTTC.

This clonotype was recorded many times. The V gene is TRBV11-2, the J gene TRBJ2-3, with D possibly called TRBD1 or TRBD2 (6 bases each). Between the trimmed V and J ends, which lost 5 bases and 11 bases, there was a span of 26 bases. The CDR3 sequence is 16 residues long. Germline CDR1 and CDR2: SGHAT and FQNNGV. Here the CDR3 reads CASSMRQAGRGVGQYF. The CDR3 nucleotides are TGTGCCAGCAGCATGAGACAGGCTGGGCGCGGGGTGGGGCAGTATTTT.

The V and J genes are TRBV28 and TRBJ2-7; 8 bases map to TRBD2. J was trimmed by 3 bases and V by 5 bases; bases with no gene match: 6. The length of the CDR3 is 14 residues. Germline-derived CDR1 and CDR2 are MDHEN and SYDVKM. The CDR3 is CASSTRLANYEQYF. DNA for the CDR3: TGTGCCAGCAGTACAAGACTAGCGAACTACGAGCAGTACTTC.

This clonotype was detected many times. The J gene is TRBJ2-2, the V gene TRBV7-2; 9 positions agree with TRBD2. CDR1 is SGHTA, CDR2 FQGNSA, per germline. The CDR3 consists of 16 residues. V gave up 6 bases and J gave up 5 bases; unmatched junction bases: 10. The CDR3 nucleotides are TGTGCCAGCAGGATCCCGGGGAGCGGGAGGACCGGGGAGCTGTTTTTT. Protein product: CASRIPGSGRTGELFF.

The rearrangement links TRBV7-2 to TRBJ1-5; D is unclear. CDR1 is SGHTA, CDR2 FQGNSA, per germline. V gave up 2 bases and J gave up 7 bases, with 12 bases separating them. The CDR3 runs to 14 residues. The chain's CDR3 is CASSLYGSGQPQHF. CDR3 bases: TGTGCCAGCAGCTTATATGGGTCGGGCCAGCCCCAGCATTTT.

This clonotype was seen a handful of times. J is TRBJ2-3 and V is TRBV28; possible D gene TRBD1, 6 bases. The CDR3 contains 14 residues. V shed 7 bases and J shed 2 bases, with 13 bases lying between them. Germline V lookup: CDR1 MDHEN, CDR2 SYDVKM. For the CDR3, the DNA is TGTGCCAGCAATGAGGGACACTCCACAGATACGCAGTATTTT. This sequence encodes CASNEGHSTDTQYF.

V is TRBV27 and J is TRBJ2-7, with D possibly TRBD2 on 5 matching bases. The length of the CDR3 is 15 residues. Per the germline V gene, CDR1 is MNHEY and CDR2 is SMNVEV (reference sequence). Trimming removed 2 bases at V and 2 bases at J, with 13 bases between. CDR3 sequence: CASSLKAGGTYEQYV. CDR3 nucleotide sequence: TGTGCCAGCAGTTTAAAGGCGGGCGGCACCTACGAGCAGTACGTC.